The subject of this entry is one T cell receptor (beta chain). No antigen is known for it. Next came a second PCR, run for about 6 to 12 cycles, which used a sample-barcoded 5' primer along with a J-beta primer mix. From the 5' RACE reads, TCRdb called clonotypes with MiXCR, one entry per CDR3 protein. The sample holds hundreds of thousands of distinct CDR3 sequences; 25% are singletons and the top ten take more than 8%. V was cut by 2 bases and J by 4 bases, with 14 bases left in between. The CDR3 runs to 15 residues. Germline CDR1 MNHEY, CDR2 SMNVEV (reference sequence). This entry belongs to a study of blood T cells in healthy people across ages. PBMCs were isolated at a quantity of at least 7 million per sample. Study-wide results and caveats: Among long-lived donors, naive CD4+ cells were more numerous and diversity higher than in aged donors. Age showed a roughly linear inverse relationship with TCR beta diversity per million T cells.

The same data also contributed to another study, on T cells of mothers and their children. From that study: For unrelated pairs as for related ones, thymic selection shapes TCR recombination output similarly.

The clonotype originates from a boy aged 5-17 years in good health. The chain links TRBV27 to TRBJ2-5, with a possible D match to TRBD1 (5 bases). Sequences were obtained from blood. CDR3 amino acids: CASSLRMGQGETQYF. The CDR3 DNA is TGTGCCAGCAGTTTAAGGATGGGGCAGGGAGAGACCCAGTACTTC.